The 9 T cell receptor beta chains in this list originate from one sample, sequenced in a study of post-analysis software for immune sequencing data. General study findings and limits: Relative to controls, patients had 5 or 6 TRBV segments at higher frequency, with TRBV5-6, TRBV5-1 and TRBV20-1 among these.

Built from TCR beta cDNA, the libraries had unique molecular identifiers in them. From the PCR reads, TCRdb called clonotypes with MiXCR, one entry per CDR3 protein. Among roughly 540,000 distinct CDR3 sequences listed, about a third were seen once. Their antigen targets remain unknown. Sequencing was done on a sample of blood. Receptors originate from a girl younger than 18 with multiple sclerosis.

This chain joins TRBV20-1 and TRBJ2-7; 10 nucleotides agree with TRBD2. The CDR3 consists of 14 residues. Germline V gene sequence: CDR1 DFQATT, CDR2 SNEGSKA (reference sequence). The V gene end was trimmed by 6 bases and the J gene end by 1 base; junction bases not matched to a gene: 6. The CDR3 here is CSAKTSGASYEQYF. Written as DNA, the CDR3 is TGCAGTGCAAAAACTAGCGGGGCATCCTACGAGCAGTACTTC.

This clonotype has more than one count but fewer than ten. The CDR3 protein is CASSQAGGGGALGETQYF. The DNA for the CDR3 is TGCGCCAGCAGCCAAGCCGGGGGAGGGGGGGCCCTGGGGGAGACCCAGTACTTC. The J gene is TRBJ2-5, the V gene TRBV4-1; D perhaps matches TRBD2 (7 bases). V was trimmed by 1 base and J by 5 bases, leaving 23 bases between them. Germline CDR1 and CDR2: MGHRA and YSYEKL. The length of the CDR3 is 18 residues.

The sample holds a few counts of this clonotype. The chain combines TRBV5-1 with TRBJ1-2; TRBD1 is a possible D gene (5 bases). In germline, CDR1 is SGHRS, CDR2 YFSETQ. The CDR3 totals 14 residues. The germline V and J ends were trimmed by 1 base and 8 bases, with 15 bases remaining between them. The CDR3 protein is CASSLLPGWGGYTF. The DNA of the CDR3 is TGCGCCAGCAGCTTGCTCCCCGGTTGGGGGGGCTACACCTTC.

This clonotype was observed a few times. This chain joins TRBV5-4 and TRBJ2-5, with D perhaps assigned TRBD1 or TRBD2 (6 bases each). Germline-derived CDR1 and CDR2 are SGHNT and YYREEE (reference sequence). This CDR3 has 13 residues. V was cut by 4 bases and J by 10 bases, with 17 bases left in between. The DNA of the CDR3 is TGTGCCAGCAGCCTCGGGACACCGGGGGACCAGTACTTC. This encodes CASSLGTPGDQYF.

This clonotype occurred a few times. This chain connects TRBV6-6 to TRBJ1-1; tentatively, D is TRBD1 (5 bases). The CDR3 runs to 13 residues. Per germline, CDR1 MNHNY and CDR2 SVGAGI (reference sequence). Between the trimmed V and J ends, which lost 7 bases and 0 bases, there was a span of 9 bases. DNA for the CDR3: TGTGCCAGCATCCAACAGGTGAACACTGAAGCTTTCTTT. It yields the protein CASIQQVNTEAFF.

This rearrangement joins TRBV6-6 to TRBJ2-3, with TRBD1 matching over 9 bases. The CDR3 totals 16 residues. The ends lost 5 bases at V and 2 bases at J; junction bases unmatched: 8. Germline loops: CDR1 MNHNY, CDR2 SVGAGI (reference sequence). For the CDR3, the DNA is TGTGCCAGCAGTCCTACGGGACAGGGCTTCACAGATACGCAGTATTTT. It yields the protein CASSPTGQGFTDTQYF.

This clonotype occurred a few times. The chain carries TRBV4-1 and TRBJ2-1, with 7 bases that match TRBD2. The V gene's germline CDR1 is MGHRA and CDR2 YSYEKL. The V and J ends lost 4 bases and 13 bases, in that order; junction bases with no gene match: 13. CDR3 length equals 14 residues. CDR3 protein: CASSRDGSGGNQFF. The DNA of the CDR3 is TGCGCCAGCAGCCGGGATGGTTCGGGGGGAAATCAGTTCTTC.

The genes are TRBV5-1 and TRBJ1-2; D not certain. This CDR3 is built from 16 residues. The V gene's germline CDR1 is SGHRS and CDR2 YFSETQ. The V end lost 0 bases, the J end lost 4 bases, and 16 bases lay between the germline ends. CDR3 amino acids: CASSLDQESESYGYTF. The CDR3 DNA sequence: TGCGCCAGCAGCTTGGATCAGGAGTCCGAGTCCTATGGCTACACCTTC.

The chain employs TRBV20-1 and TRBJ1-5; weak D call: TRBD1 (5 bases). The CDR3 loop spans 12 amino acids. Germline lookup yields CDR1 DFQATT and CDR2 SNEGSKA (reference sequence). Trimming removed 7 bases from V and 6 bases from J, with 13 bases in between. The DNA for the CDR3 is TGCAGTGTTTGGCAGGGCGGTCAGCCCCAGCATTTT. This translates into CSVWQGGQPQHF.